What follows are 22 T cell receptor beta chains derived from one specimen sequenced in a study of T-cell memory formation after mild COVID-19. TCRdb called the 5' RACE reads again in MiXCR, with one record for every CDR3 protein. This table has about 39,000 distinct CDR3 sequences, 6% to 6.5% appearing once. The source material was PBMCs or a T cell subset sorted from them (not recorded which). These receptor sequences come from an adult who had mild COVID-19 (a few samples of this study predate the infection). Cell type and time point are not known.

The chain recombines TRBV7-7 with TRBJ2-1; D is possibly TRBD1 (6 bases). V lost 5 bases, J lost 4 bases, and 9 bases lay in between. This CDR3 has 13 residues. CDR1 is SSHAT, CDR2 FNYEAQ, per germline (reference sequence). The CDR3, as DNA: TGTGCCAGCAGCCCAGGACAGTACAATGAGCAGTTCTTC. Encoded protein: CASSPGQYNEQFF. Based on the CDR3 plus reference TRBV7-7 and TRBJ2-1, the full variable domain is GAGVSQSPRYKVTKRGQDVTLRCDPISSHATLYWYQQALGQGPEFLTYFNYEAQPDKSGLPSDRFSAERPEGSISTLTIQRTEQRDSAMYRCASSPGQYNEQFFGPGTRLTVL.

At least ten counts were recorded for this clonotype. CDR3 amino acids: CASSLGTEAYEQYF. CDR3 DNA sequence: TGTGCCAGCAGCCTGGGGACGGAGGCCTACGAGCAGTACTTC. This chain joins TRBV7-9 and TRBJ2-7; either TRBD1 or TRBD2 may fit D (5 bases each). The germline gives CDR1 SEHNR, CDR2 FQNEAQ (reference sequence). The ends were cut back, 5 bases at V and 2 bases at J, with 13 bases in the middle. The CDR3 runs 14 residues.

This clonotype ranks as medium-sized (0.01 to 0.1%). The chain combines TRBV12-3 or TRBV12-4 with TRBJ2-3; the D is unclear. The CDR3 has 14 residues. The V and J ends lost 5 bases and 0 bases respectively, with 9 bases between them. The DNA of the CDR3 is TGTGCCAGCAGTCTCACGGCTAGCACAGATACGCAGTATTTT. As protein: CASSLTASTDTQYF.

The V and J genes are TRBV15 and TRBJ2-4; 8 bases map to TRBD1. CDR1 is LNHNV and CDR2 is YYDKDF in the germline V gene (reference sequence). The CDR3 covers 16 residues. With V trimmed by 3 bases and J by 0 bases, 4 bases remained unmatched. The CDR3, as DNA: TGTGCCACCAGCAGGAGACAGGGGTTAGCCAAAAACATTCAGTACTTC. This codes for CATSRRQGLAKNIQYF.

In this sample, this clonotype turned up a few times. The rearrangement links TRBV20-1 to TRBJ1-2; D not resolved. This CDR3 comprises 14 residues. Germline loops: CDR1 DFQATT, CDR2 SNEGSKA (reference sequence). DNA for the CDR3: TGCAGGGCCGCCACCGCCACCGGGGACTATGGCTACACCTTC. This sequence encodes CRAATATGDYGYTF.

The rearrangement links TRBV5-1 to TRBJ2-7, with 12 bases that match TRBD2. Trimming removed 7 bases from V and 0 bases from J; junction bases left unmatched: 8. From germline, CDR1 is SGHRS and CDR2 YFSETQ. The CDR3 loop spans 16 amino acids. CDR3 protein: CASGPGLAGPSYEQYF. CDR3 coding DNA: TGCGCCAGCGGCCCGGGACTAGCGGGCCCCTCCTACGAGCAGTACTTC.

The table lists this clonotype with many counts. The rearrangement links TRBV10-3 to TRBJ1-1; D is undetermined. The germline V gene encodes CDR1 ENHRY and CDR2 SYGVKD. V dropped 2 bases and J dropped 7 bases, with 8 bases sitting between them. There are 12 residues in the CDR3. CDR3 bases: TGTGCCATCAGTGAGGGAGGGATTGAAGCTTTCTTT. Its protein product is CAISEGGIEAFF.

The sample holds a few counts of this clonotype. The CDR3 DNA is TGTGCCAGCAGTCGTGGACTAGCGGGGGACACAGATACGCAGTATTTT. Translated: CASSRGLAGDTDTQYF. The V and J genes are TRBV6-7 and TRBJ2-3, with 13 bases lining up with TRBD2. TRBV6-7 is labeled an ORF, and its function is uncertain. After removal of 5 bases from V and 2 bases from J, the junction contained 4 bases not matched to a gene. This CDR3 is built from 16 residues.

The chain joins TRBV6-2 or TRBV6-3 to TRBJ2-6, with 7 bases fitting TRBD1. With V trimmed by 5 bases and J by 6 bases, 10 bases remained unmatched. The germline V gene encodes CDR1 MNHEY and CDR2 SVGEGT. The CDR3 is 16 amino acids. CDR3 coding DNA: TGTGCCAGCAGTCTCGTAGGGGGCTTAGTGGCCAACGTCCTGACTTTC. This translates into CASSLVGGLVANVLTF.

This clonotype has a handful of counts. The rearrangement uses TRBV12-3 or TRBV12-4 and TRBJ1-2; D uncertain. The CDR3 extends over 13 amino acids. V lost 5 bases and J lost 8, with 15 bases in between. The CDR3 region has the DNA TGTGCCAGCAGTCCTCTCGGGCTCGGGGGCTACACCTTC. This gives the protein CASSPLGLGGYTF.

The table lists this clonotype with many counts. V gene TRBV7-2 combines with J gene TRBJ2-7; a weak D match, TRBD2 (5 bases). This CDR3 contains 12 residues. The germline V gene encodes CDR1 SGHTA and CDR2 FQGNSA. The V end lost 5 bases, the J end lost 6 bases, and 11 bases lay between the germline ends. The CDR3 DNA follows: TGTGCCAGCAGCCAAGACTATTCCGAGCAGTACTTC. This translates into CASSQDYSEQYF. Based on the CDR3 plus reference TRBV7-2 and TRBJ2-7, the full variable domain is GAGVSQSPSNKVTEKGKDVELRCDPISGHTALYWYRQSLGQGLEFLIYFQGNSAPDKSGLPSDRFSAERTGGSVSTLTIQRTQQEDSAVYLCASSQDYSEQYFGPGTRLTVT.

This clonotype was counted many times. The rearrangement uses TRBV20-1 and TRBJ1-1, with D possibly matching TRBD1 (5 bases). Germline loops: CDR1 DFQATT, CDR2 SNEGSKA (reference sequence). CDR3 length: 15 residues. V gave up 0 bases and J gave up 5 bases, with 16 bases separating them. CDR3 coding DNA: TGCAGTGCTAGAGATCGTGGAGGGGCAGGGACTGAAGCTTTCTTT. Its translation is CSARDRGGAGTEAFF.

This clonotype has a handful of counts. The chain is built from TRBV7-2 and TRBJ1-2, with D unresolved. V was cut by 1 base and J by 4 bases, with 10 bases left in between. Per the germline V gene, CDR1 is SGHTA and CDR2 is FQGNSA. CDR3 size: 14 residues. CDR3 DNA: TGTGCCAGCAGCTTAGACAGTCAGAGCTATGGCTACACCTTC. This translates into CASSLDSQSYGYTF.

This clonotype was counted at least ten times. The J gene is TRBJ2-7, the V gene TRBV6-5; 7 bases align to TRBD1. The CDR3 runs 13 residues. CDR1 and CDR2 from the germline V gene are MNHEY and SVGAGI. V was clipped by 7 bases and J by 1 base; unmatched bases: 4. CDR3: CASTSGQSYEQYF. CDR3 sequence (DNA): TGTGCCAGCACCTCGGGACAGTCCTACGAGCAGTACTTC.

There are a few counts of this clonotype. The J gene is TRBJ2-3, the V gene TRBV20-1; a possible D gene is TRBD1 (6 bases). Deletions cut 6 bases from V and 2 bases from J, with 12 bases between. The CDR3 totals 13 residues. Per germline, CDR1 DFQATT and CDR2 SNEGSKA (reference sequence). DNA of the CDR3: TGCAGTGCCAGGGACATTAACACAGATACGCAGTATTTT. Translation: CSARDINTDTQYF.

This clonotype has a handful of counts. This chain uses TRBV3-1 with TRBJ2-3; D assignment may be TRBD1 or TRBD2 (5 bases each). Germline V gene sequence: CDR1 LGHDT, CDR2 YNNKEL (reference sequence). The CDR3 length is 15 residues. Trimming removed 4 bases from V and 7 bases from J, with 18 bases in between. CDR3 bases: TGTGCCAGCAGCCCCCGAAAGGCGACGGGACATACGCAGTATTTT. Amino acids: CASSPRKATGHTQYF.

This clonotype appeared many times. The chain combines TRBV6-5 with TRBJ2-7; 9 bases are shared with TRBD1. CDR1 and CDR2 (germline): MNHEY, SVGAGI. Trimming at V came to 5 bases and at J to 3 bases, leaving 8 bases not matched to a gene. The CDR3 is made up of 15 amino acids. DNA for the CDR3: TGTGCCAGCAGTCGCAGTACAGGGGGCAACTACGAGCAGTACTTC. Its protein product is CASSRSTGGNYEQYF.

This clonotype was seen only a few times. This rearrangement joins TRBV28 to TRBJ2-3; 11 nucleotides agree with TRBD2. Germline assignment: CDR1 MDHEN and CDR2 SYDVKM. This CDR3 is 12 amino acids long. V dropped 5 bases and J dropped 14; count of bases not matched to a gene: 6. Here the CDR3 DNA reads TGTGCCAGCAGTATACTAGCGGGAGCTCCGTATTTT. Protein product: CASSILAGAPYF.

This clonotype was detected ten times or more. The chain has TRBV7-2 and TRBJ2-1; 7 positions match TRBD2. This CDR3 region has 15 residues. V lost 4 bases, J lost 0 bases, and 3 bases stayed unmatched. Germline V gives CDR1 SGHTA, CDR2 FQGNSA. The CDR3 is CASSYRDYSYNEQFF. The CDR3 DNA reads as TGTGCCAGCAGCTACCGGGACTACTCCTACAATGAGCAGTTCTTC.

This clonotype has at least ten counts. The chain uses TRBV12-3 or TRBV12-4 and TRBJ2-5; a weak D match, TRBD2 (7 bases). Trimming removed 6 bases from V and 5 bases from J, with 19 bases in between. This CDR3 is 15 amino acids long. Here the CDR3 reads CASSLMGGAYETQYF. The CDR3 coding sequence is TGTGCCAGCAGCCTTATGGGGGGGGCCTATGAGACCCAGTACTTC.

This clonotype has more than one count but fewer than ten. CDR3 bases: TGTGCCAGCAGCTCCGGGACAGGGGACGGCGAGCAGTACTTC. It is translated as CASSSGTGDGEQYF. This chain connects TRBV7-9 to TRBJ2-7; 10 bases are shared with TRBD1. V dropped 4 bases and J dropped 6; count of bases not matched to a gene: 6. This CDR3 has 14 residues. Germline CDR1 SEHNR, CDR2 FQNEAQ (reference sequence).

The chain links TRBV27 to TRBJ2-7; tentatively, D is TRBD1 (6 bases). Deletions cut 0 bases from V and 0 bases from J, with 6 bases between. CDR3 length: 14 amino acids. Germline V lookup: CDR1 MNHEY, CDR2 SMNVEV (reference sequence). The CDR3 sequence: CASSLSRGSYEQYF. The CDR3 DNA is TGTGCCAGCAGTTTATCCAGGGGCTCCTACGAGCAGTACTTC.